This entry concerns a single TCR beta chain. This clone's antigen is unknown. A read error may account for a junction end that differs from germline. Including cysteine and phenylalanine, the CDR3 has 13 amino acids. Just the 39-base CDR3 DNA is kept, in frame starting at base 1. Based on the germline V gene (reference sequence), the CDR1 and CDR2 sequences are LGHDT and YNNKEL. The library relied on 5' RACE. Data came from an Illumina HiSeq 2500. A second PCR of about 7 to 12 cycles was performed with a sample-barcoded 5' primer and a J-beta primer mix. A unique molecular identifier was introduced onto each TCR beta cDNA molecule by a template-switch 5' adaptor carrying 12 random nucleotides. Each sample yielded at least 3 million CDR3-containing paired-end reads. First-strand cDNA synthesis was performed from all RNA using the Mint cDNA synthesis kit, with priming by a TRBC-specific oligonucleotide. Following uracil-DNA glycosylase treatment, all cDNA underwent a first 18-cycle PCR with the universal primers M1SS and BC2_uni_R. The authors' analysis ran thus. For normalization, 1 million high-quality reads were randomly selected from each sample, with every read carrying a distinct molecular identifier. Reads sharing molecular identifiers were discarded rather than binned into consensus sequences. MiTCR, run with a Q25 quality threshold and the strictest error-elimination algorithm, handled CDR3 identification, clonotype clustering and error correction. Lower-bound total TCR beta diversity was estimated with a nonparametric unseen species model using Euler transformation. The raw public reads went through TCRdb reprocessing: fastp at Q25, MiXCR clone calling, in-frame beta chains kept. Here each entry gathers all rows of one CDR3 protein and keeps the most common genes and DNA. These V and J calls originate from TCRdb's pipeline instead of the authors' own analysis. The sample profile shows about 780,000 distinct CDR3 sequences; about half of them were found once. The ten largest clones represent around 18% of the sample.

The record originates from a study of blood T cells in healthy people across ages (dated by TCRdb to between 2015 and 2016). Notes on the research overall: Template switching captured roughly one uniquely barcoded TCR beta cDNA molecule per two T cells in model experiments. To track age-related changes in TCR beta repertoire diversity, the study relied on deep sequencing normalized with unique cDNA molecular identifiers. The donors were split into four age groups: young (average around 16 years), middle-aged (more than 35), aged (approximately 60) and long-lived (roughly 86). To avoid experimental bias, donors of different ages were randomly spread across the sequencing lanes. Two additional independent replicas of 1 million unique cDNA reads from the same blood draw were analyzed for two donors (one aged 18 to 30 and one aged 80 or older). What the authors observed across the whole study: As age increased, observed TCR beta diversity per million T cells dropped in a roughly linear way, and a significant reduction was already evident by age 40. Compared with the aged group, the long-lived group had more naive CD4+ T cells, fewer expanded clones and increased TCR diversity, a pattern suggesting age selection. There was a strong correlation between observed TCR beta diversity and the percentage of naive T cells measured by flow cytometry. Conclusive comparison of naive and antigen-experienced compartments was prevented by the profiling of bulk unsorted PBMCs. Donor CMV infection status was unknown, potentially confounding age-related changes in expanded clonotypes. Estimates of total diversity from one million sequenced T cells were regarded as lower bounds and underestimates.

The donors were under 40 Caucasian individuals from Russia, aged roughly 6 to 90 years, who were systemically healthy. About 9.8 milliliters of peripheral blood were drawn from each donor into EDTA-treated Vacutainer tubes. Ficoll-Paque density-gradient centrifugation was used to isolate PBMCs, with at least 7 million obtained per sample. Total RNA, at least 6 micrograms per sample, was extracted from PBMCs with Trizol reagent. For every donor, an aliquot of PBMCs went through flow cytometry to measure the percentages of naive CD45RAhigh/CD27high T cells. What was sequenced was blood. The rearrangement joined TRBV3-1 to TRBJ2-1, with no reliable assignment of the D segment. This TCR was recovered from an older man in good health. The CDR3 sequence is CARSQVEAAEQFF. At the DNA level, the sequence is TGTGCCCGCAGCCAAGTCGAGGCAGCTGAGCAGTTCTTC.